Each of the 4 T cell receptor beta chains below was sequenced from the same sample in a study of molecular identifiers for immune sequencing clone quantification. TCRdb reanalysed the PCR reads using MiXCR and keeps one entry per CDR3 protein. The sample comprises about half a million distinct CDR3 sequences, about 20% of which are singletons, and around 0.84% rests with the top ten. The sequencing input was naive CD8+ T cells from blood, with Jurkat cell RNA spiked in. The sample's subset: FACS-sorted CD8+CD4-CCR7+CD45RA+ naive T cells. The receptors were gathered from a human donor in good health. Some libraries in this study had Jurkat cell RNA spiked in.

In this sample, this clonotype turned up a few times. The chain combines TRBV28 with TRBJ2-7; 10 positions match TRBD2. The CDR3 has 15 residues. Germline trimming cut 3 bases from V and 5 bases from J; bases unmatched to any gene: 7. Per germline, CDR1 MDHEN and CDR2 SYDVKM. In DNA form, the CDR3 reads TGTGCCAGCAGTTTGCTTGCTAGCGGGGGCCACGAGCAGTACTTC. Translated: CASSLLASGGHEQYF.

Remarks on this clonotype: At one boundary the junction diverges from the germline segment, which might be a read error. The chain employs TRBV6-2 or TRBV6-3 and TRBJ1-2; TRBD1 matches 9 bases. The CDR3 runs 13 residues. Germline CDR1 MNHEY, CDR2 SVGEGT. CDR3 bases: TGTGCCACCTGGACAGGGGCTAACTATGGCTACGCCTTC. It is translated as CATWTGANYGYAF.

This clonotype came up many times. The chain combines TRBV7-9 with TRBJ1-1; D unclear. The V gene lost 5 bases and the J gene lost 1 base, with 8 bases spanning the gap. This CDR3 is built from 13 residues. Germline CDR1 reads SEHNR; CDR2 reads FQNEAQ (reference sequence). CDR3 sequence: CASSNGENTEAFF. DNA of the CDR3: TGTGCCAGCAGCAATGGAGAGAACACTGAAGCTTTCTTT.

This clonotype appeared many times. CDR3 loop: CASGTSGISYEQYF. In DNA, the CDR3 is TGTGCCAGCGGGACTAGCGGGATCTCCTACGAGCAGTACTTC. The J gene is TRBJ2-7, the V gene TRBV28, with 13 bases fitting TRBD2. Germline V CDR1 and CDR2: MDHEN, SYDVKM. The CDR3 totals 14 residues. The V segment lost 8 bases and the J segment 0 bases; nucleotides outside the gene matches: 1. Filled out from reference TRBV28 and TRBJ2-7, the complete variable domain reads DVKVTQSSRYLVKRTGEKVFLECVQDMDHENMFWYRQDPGLGLRLIYFSYDVKMKEKGDIPEGYSVSREKKERFSLILESASTNQTSMYLCASGTSGISYEQYFGPGTRLTVT.